The subject of this entry is one T cell receptor beta chain. This entry belongs to a study of T cell responses to AZD1222 COVID-19 vaccine. V shed 2 bases and J shed 4 bases, with 15 bases lying between them. This CDR3 spans 16 amino acids. From germline, CDR1 is SGHAT and CDR2 FQNNGV. The assay was immunoSEQ multiplex PCR, and TCRdb's table has in-frame clones only and misses some. The sample yields 150,000 to 200,000 clones, around 90% seen once. This TCR was recovered from an adult who received the AZD1222 COVID-19 vaccine. The material was peripheral blood, obtained 28 days after the second AZD1222 dose. This chain uses TRBV11-2 with TRBJ1-3, with a tentative D call TRBD1 (5 bases). The CDR3 loop reads CASSLWGDPRGNTIYF. The CDR3 DNA reads TGTGCCAGCAGCTTATGGGGGGATCCGCGGGGAAACACCATATATTTT.